A selection of T cell receptor beta chains follows, all from one sample in a study of shared clonotypes between healthy human individuals. Sequencing used immunoSEQ multiplex PCR; TCRdb keeps in-frame clones, though not all of them. The sample consists of about 1.9 million clones, over 85% of them appearing once. The sample comprised naive CD8+ T cells from PBMCs. These TCRs come from a man between 18 and 35 years old in good health. Some clones in this sample may be carry-over from other donors' samples. The CDR3 runs from the conserved cysteine through the conserved F or W. The D gene is left open where the match is weak. Only part of the rows carry a size: once, few, many, or a class if the clone is expanded.

-	TRBJ2-3	TRBD2	TRBV4-3	14	CASSLREEGDTQYF	TGCGCCAGCAGCCTGCGGGAGGAAGGGGATACGCAGTATTTT
-	TRBJ2-1	-	TRBV12-5	16	CASGLVLGVSYNEQFF	TGTGCTAGTGGTTTGGTACTCGGGGTCTCCTACAATGAGCAGTTCTTC
once	TRBJ1-5	TRBD1	TRBV28	15	CASSLRTGFNQPQHF	TGTGCCAGCAGTTTACGGACAGGCTTCAATCAGCCCCAGCATTTT
-	TRBJ2-1	TRBD2	TRBV7-2	17	CASSSPGTSGRYNEQFF	TGTGCCAGCAGCTCGCCCGGGACTAGCGGGAGGTACAATGAGCAGTTCTTC
once	TRBJ2-7	-	TRBV28	14	CASSDTAVPYEQYF	TGTGCCAGCAGTGACACCGCGGTCCCCTACGAGCAGTACTTC
-	TRBJ2-7	-	TRBV7-8	14	CASSSRLRDDEQYF	TGTGCCAGCAGCTCCAGACTACGTGACGACGAGCAGTACTTC
-	TRBJ2-7	-	TRBV4-3	15	CASSQTREGRYEQYF	TGCGCCAGCAGCCAGACGAGAGAGGGGCGATACGAGCAGTACTTC
-	TRBJ1-1	-	TRBV6-5	15	CASSYGRAFGTEAFF	TGTGCCAGCAGTTACGGGCGGGCGTTTGGCACTGAAGCTTTCTTT
-	TRBJ2-1	TRBD2	TRBV7-6	15	CASSLGGTSRNEQFF	TGTGCCAGCAGCTTGGGGGGGACTAGTAGGAATGAGCAGTTCTTC
-	TRBJ2-5	-	TRBV4-1	13	CASSPNSRETQYF	TGCGCCAGCAGCCCAAATAGTAGGGAGACCCAGTACTTC
-	TRBJ2-1	-	TRBV4-1	13	CASSQELTQEQFF	TGCGCCAGCAGCCAAGAACTCACCCAGGAGCAGTTCTTC
-	TRBJ2-1	TRBD2	TRBV27	13	CASSQRTSGKVFF	TGTGCCAGCAGTCAACGGACTAGCGGGAAGGTGTTCTTC
-	TRBJ2-7	-	TRBV2	14	CASSEGFMGDRAYF	TGTGCCAGCAGTGAAGGTTTTATGGGAGATCGGGCGTACTTC
-	TRBJ1-1	-	TRBV28	13	CASSWAEGTEAFF	TGTGCCAGCAGTTGGGCCGAGGGCACTGAAGCTTTCTTT
-	TRBJ2-2	TRBD2	TRBV11-2	17	CASSSASGGTNTGELFF	TGTGCCAGCAGCTCCGCTAGCGGGGGAACGAACACCGGGGAGCTGTTTTTT
-	TRBJ2-7	TRBD2	TRBV27	14	CASSTERGHYEQYF	TGTGCCAGCAGTACCGAGCGGGGGCACTACGAGCAGTACTTC
-	TRBJ2-4	-	TRBV5-1	15	CASSLFPGAKNIQYF	TGCGCCAGCAGCTTGTTTCCAGGGGCCAAAAACATTCAGTACTTC
-	TRBJ2-3	TRBD2	TRBV7-9	17	CASSLAFSGGPFSTQYF	TGTGCCAGCAGCTTAGCGTTCTCGGGAGGGCCTTTTAGTACGCAGTATTTT
once	TRBJ2-7	TRBD1	TRBV27	16	CASSFSQGAISYEQYF	TGTGCCAGCAGTTTCTCTCAGGGGGCAATATCCTACGAGCAGTACTTC
-	TRBJ2-5	-	TRBV7-9	15	CASSDEQGRKETQYF	TGTGCCAGCAGCGATGAACAGGGGAGGAAGGAGACCCAGTACTTC
-	TRBJ1-5	TRBD1	TRBV30	15	CAWSEWDSDNQPQHF	TGTGCCTGGAGTGAGTGGGACAGCGACAATCAGCCCCAGCATTTT
-	TRBJ2-7	-	TRBV14	14	CASSQKQGDYEQYF	TGTGCCAGCAGCCAAAAACAGGGAGACTACGAGCAGTACTTC
-	TRBJ2-7	TRBD2	TRBV13	16	CASSHRLAGVLEEQYF	TGTGCCAGCAGCCACCGACTAGCGGGAGTACTGGAGGAGCAGTACTTC
-	TRBJ1-5	TRBD1	TRBV4-1	16	CASSPLLRDSHQPQHF	TGCGCCAGCAGCCCACTACTCCGGGACAGTCATCAGCCCCAGCATTTT
-	TRBJ2-5	TRBD2	TRBV13	20	CASSSRLGLAGVGYQETQYF	TGTGCCAGCAGCTCGCGATTGGGACTAGCGGGAGTTGGTTACCAAGAGACCCAGTACTTC
once	TRBJ2-2	-	TRBV27	12	CASSFRTGELFF	TGTGCCAGCAGTTTCAGGACAGGGGAGCTGTTTTTT
-	TRBJ2-7	-	TRBV4-1	13	CASSPSRGDEQYF	TGCGCCAGCAGCCCATCCAGAGGGGACGAGCAGTACTTC
-	TRBJ2-7	TRBD1	TRBV29-1	16	CSVELPRDRGSYEQYF	TGCAGCGTTGAACTACCCCGGGACAGGGGTTCCTACGAGCAGTACTTC
-	TRBJ1-1	-	TRBV7-9	14	CASSSMNGPDEAFF	TGTGCCAGCAGCTCCATGAATGGTCCAGATGAAGCTTTCTTT
few	TRBJ1-5	-	TRBV13	12	CASSLDGQPQHF	TGTGCCAGCAGCCTAGACGGGCAGCCCCAGCATTTT
-	TRBJ2-1	-	TRBV9	15	CASSGTGTGHNEQFF	TGTGCCAGCAGCGGAACCGGGACTGGACACAATGAGCAGTTCTTC
-	TRBJ2-7	-	TRBV10-3	14	CAISESSGPYEQYF	TGTGCCATCAGTGAGTCATCAGGCCCCTACGAGCAGTACTTC
-	TRBJ1-1	-	TRBV10-2	11	CASRVNAEAFF	TGCGCCAGCAGGGTTAACGCTGAAGCTTTCTTT
-	TRBJ2-3	-	TRBV28	15	CASSRSGDITDTQYF	TGTGCCAGCAGCCGCAGCGGGGACATCACAGATACGCAGTATTTT
-	TRBJ2-7	-	TRBV27	14	CASSLTGAWHEQYF	TGTGCCAGCAGTTTAACCGGGGCCTGGCACGAGCAGTACTTC
once	TRBJ1-5	-	TRBV7-9	17	CASSLDMTGYSNQPQHF	TGTGCCAGCAGCTTAGATATGACAGGTTATAGCAATCAGCCCCAGCATTTT
-	TRBJ2-3	-	TRBV29-1	13	CSETAVPRDTQYF	TGCAGCGAAACAGCGGTCCCAAGGGATACGCAGTATTTT
-	TRBJ1-4	-	TRBV5-6	14	CASSLARVSEKLFF	TGTGCCAGCAGCTTGGCCAGGGTGTCGGAAAAACTGTTTTTT
once	TRBJ1-2	TRBD1	TRBV9	17	CASSVDPDRGLNYGYTF	TGTGCCAGCAGCGTAGACCCTGACAGGGGGCTAAACTATGGCTACACCTTC
-	TRBJ2-7	-	TRBV5-6	14	CASSLVGLTYEQYF	TGTGCCAGCAGCTTGGTTGGGCTAACCTACGAGCAGTACTTC
-	TRBJ2-7	-	TRBV28	11	CASSLAHEQYF	TGTGCCAGCAGTCTGGCCCACGAGCAGTACTTC
-	TRBJ2-1	TRBD2	TRBV5-1	17	CASSPPGGLAGSDEQFF	TGCGCCAGCAGCCCGCCGGGGGGGCTAGCGGGAAGCGATGAGCAGTTCTTC
-	TRBJ1-3	-	TRBV7-3	15	CASSPQSGSGNTIYF	TGTGCCAGCAGCCCCCAGTCAGGGTCCGGAAACACCATATATTTT
-	TRBJ2-1	-	TRBV7-8	12	CASSQGNNEQFF	TGTGCCAGCAGCCAAGGCAACAATGAGCAGTTCTTC
-	TRBJ2-1	-	TRBV4-3	18	CASSQDLTGRTPGDEQFF	TGCGCCAGCAGCCAAGATCTGACAGGCCGTACACCCGGGGATGAGCAGTTCTTC
-	TRBJ1-6	-	TRBV28	16	CASSPIGRDGDSPLHF	TGTGCCAGCAGCCCCATTGGAAGGGACGGGGATTCACCCCTCCACTTT
-	TRBJ2-7	-	TRBV6-5	14	CASSYRGTAYEQYF	TGTGCCAGCAGTTACCGCGGGACCGCCTACGAGCAGTACTTC
-	TRBJ2-1	TRBD2	TRBV5-6	15	CASSFSGRPSNEQFF	TGTGCCAGCAGTTTTAGCGGGAGGCCCTCCAATGAGCAGTTCTTC
-	TRBJ1-2	TRBD1	TRBV9	16	CASSETGGSGYYGYTF	TGTGCCAGCAGCGAGACAGGGGGCTCGGGATACTATGGCTACACCTTC
-	TRBJ1-5	-	TRBV19	13	CASSPDGPLPQHF	TGTGCCAGTAGTCCAGATGGACCCCTACCCCAGCATTTT
-	TRBJ2-7	TRBD2	TRBV28	18	CASSLGLAGLKRSYEQYF	TGTGCCAGCAGCCTCGGACTAGCGGGACTGAAGAGATCCTACGAGCAGTACTTC
-	TRBJ2-1	-	TRBV7-3	15	CASSSGTGPGNEQFF	TGTGCCAGCAGCTCGGGAACAGGCCCGGGGAATGAGCAGTTCTTC
-	TRBJ2-7	-	TRBV11-2	12	CASSEVTYEQYF	TGTGCCAGCAGCGAGGTTACCTACGAGCAGTACTTC
-	TRBJ2-1	TRBD2	TRBV7-3	15	CASSLLAGGNNEQFF	TGTGCCAGCAGCTTACTAGCGGGAGGCAACAATGAGCAGTTCTTC
-	TRBJ1-3	-	TRBV7-8	18	CASSLAVPPTGSGNTIYF	TGTGCCAGCAGCTTAGCAGTGCCCCCCACAGGGTCCGGAAACACCATATATTTT
-	TRBJ2-7	TRBD1	TRBV2	12	CASSEADRGEYF	TGTGCCAGCAGTGAAGCGGACAGGGGGGAGTACTTC
-	TRBJ2-3	-	TRBV4-1	16	CASSQAKDSYTDTQYF	TGCGCCAGCAGCCAAGCTAAGGACAGCTACACAGATACGCAGTATTTT
-	TRBJ2-3	TRBD2	TRBV11-2	18	CASSPATSGRSLTDTQYF	TGTGCCAGCAGCCCAGCTACTAGCGGGAGGTCCCTCACAGATACGCAGTATTTT
-	TRBJ2-1	-	TRBV25-1	14	CASSEGGRPNEQFF	TGTGCCAGCAGTGAAGGAGGCAGGCCCAATGAGCAGTTCTTC